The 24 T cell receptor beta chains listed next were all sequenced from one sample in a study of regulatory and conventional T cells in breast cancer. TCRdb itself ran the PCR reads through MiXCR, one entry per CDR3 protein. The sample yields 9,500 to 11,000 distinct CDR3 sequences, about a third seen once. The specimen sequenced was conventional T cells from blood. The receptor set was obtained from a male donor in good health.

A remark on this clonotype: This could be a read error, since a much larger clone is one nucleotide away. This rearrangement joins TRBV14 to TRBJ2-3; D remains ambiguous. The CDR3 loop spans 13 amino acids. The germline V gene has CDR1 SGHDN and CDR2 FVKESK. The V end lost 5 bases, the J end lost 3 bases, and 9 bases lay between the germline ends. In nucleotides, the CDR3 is TGTGCCAGCAGCGGACGGGCAACAGATACGCAGTATTTT. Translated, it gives CASSGRATDTQYF.

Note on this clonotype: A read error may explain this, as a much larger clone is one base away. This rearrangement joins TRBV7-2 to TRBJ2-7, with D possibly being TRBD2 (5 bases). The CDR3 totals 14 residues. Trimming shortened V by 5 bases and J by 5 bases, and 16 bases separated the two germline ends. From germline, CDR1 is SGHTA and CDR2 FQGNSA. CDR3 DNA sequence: TGTACCAGCAGCAAAACCCGCTGGGAGAACGAGCAGTACTTC. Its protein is CTSSKTRWENEQYF.

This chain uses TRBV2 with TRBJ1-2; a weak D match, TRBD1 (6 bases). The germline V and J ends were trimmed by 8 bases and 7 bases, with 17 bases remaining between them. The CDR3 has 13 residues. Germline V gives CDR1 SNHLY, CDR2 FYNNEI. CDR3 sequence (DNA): TGTGCCAGCTGGCGGGACACCGAGGCTGGCTACACCTTC. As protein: CASWRDTEAGYTF.

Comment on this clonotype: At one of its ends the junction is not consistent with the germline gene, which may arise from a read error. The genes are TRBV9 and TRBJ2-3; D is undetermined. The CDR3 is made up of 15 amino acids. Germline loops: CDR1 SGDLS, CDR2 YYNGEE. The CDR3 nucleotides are TGTGCCAGCGGCGTAGTCCCCCAGAACACAGATACGCAGTATTTT. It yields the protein CASGVVPQNTDTQYF. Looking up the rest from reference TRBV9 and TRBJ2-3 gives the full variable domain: DSGVTQTPKHLITATGQRVTLRCSPRSGDLSVYWYQQSLDQGLQFLIQYYNGEERAKGNILERFSAQQFPDLHSELNLSSLELGDSALYFCASGVVPQNTDTQYFGPGTRLTVL.

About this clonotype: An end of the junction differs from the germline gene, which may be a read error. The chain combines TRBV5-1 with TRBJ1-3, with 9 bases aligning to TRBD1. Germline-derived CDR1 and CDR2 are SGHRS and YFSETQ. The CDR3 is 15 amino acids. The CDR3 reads CASSKRTGAGNTIYF. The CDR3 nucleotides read TGCGCCAGCAGCAAAAGGACAGGGGCTGGAAACACCATATACTTT.

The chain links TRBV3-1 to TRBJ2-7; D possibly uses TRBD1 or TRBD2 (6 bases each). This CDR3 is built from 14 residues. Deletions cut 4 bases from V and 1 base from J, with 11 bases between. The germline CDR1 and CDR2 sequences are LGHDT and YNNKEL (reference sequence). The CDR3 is CASSLLGGSYEQYF. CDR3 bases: TGTGCCAGCAGCCTCTTAGGGGGGTCCTACGAGCAGTACTTC.

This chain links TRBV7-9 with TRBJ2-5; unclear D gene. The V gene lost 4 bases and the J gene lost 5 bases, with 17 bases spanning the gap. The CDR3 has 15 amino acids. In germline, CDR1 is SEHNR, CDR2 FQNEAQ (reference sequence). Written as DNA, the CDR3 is TGTGCCAGCAGCTCCCCGTCCCTTCTAGGGGAGACCCAGTACTTC. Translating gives CASSSPSLLGETQYF. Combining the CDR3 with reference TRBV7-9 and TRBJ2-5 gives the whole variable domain DTGVSQNPRHKITKRGQNVTFRCDPISEHNRLYWYRQTLGQGPEFLTYFQNEAQLEKSRLLSDRFSAERPKGSFSTLEIQRTEQGDSAMYLCASSSPSLLGETQYFGPGTRLLVL.

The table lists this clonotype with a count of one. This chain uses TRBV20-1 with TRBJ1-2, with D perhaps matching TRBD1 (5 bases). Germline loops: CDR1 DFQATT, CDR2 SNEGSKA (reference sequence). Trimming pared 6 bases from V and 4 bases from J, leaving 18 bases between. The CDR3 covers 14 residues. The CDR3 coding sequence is TGCAGTGCGGAAGACGGGGGTTCCCTCTATGGCTACACCTTC. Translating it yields CSAEDGGSLYGYTF.

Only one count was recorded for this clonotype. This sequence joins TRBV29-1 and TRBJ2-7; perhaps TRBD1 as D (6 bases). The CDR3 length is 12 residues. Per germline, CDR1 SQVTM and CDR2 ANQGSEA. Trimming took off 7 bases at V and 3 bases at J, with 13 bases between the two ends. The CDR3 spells CSARAGDYEQYF. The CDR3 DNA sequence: TGCAGCGCCCGCGCAGGGGACTACGAGCAGTACTTC.

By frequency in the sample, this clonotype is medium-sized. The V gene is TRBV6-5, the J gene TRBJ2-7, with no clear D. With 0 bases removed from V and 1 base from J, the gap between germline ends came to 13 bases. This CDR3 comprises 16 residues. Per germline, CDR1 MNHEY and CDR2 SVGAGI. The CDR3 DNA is TGTGCCAGCAGTTACTCGAAGACGGGTGGATCCTACGAGCAGTACTTC. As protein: CASSYSKTGGSYEQYF.

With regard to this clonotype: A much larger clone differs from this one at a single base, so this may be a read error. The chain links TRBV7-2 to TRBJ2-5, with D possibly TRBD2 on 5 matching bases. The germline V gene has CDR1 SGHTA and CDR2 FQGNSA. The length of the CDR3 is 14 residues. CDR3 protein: CASSSRLPQETQHF. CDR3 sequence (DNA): TGTGCCAGCAGTTCCCGACTACCCCAAGAGACCCAGCACTTC.

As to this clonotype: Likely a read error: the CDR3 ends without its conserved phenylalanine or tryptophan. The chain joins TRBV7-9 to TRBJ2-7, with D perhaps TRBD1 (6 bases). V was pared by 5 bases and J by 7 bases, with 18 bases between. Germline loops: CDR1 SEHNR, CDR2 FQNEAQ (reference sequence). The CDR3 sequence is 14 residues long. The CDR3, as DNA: TGTGCCAGCAGCCCAAGAAAACAGGGAGTGGAGCAGTACCTC. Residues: CASSPRKQGVEQYL.

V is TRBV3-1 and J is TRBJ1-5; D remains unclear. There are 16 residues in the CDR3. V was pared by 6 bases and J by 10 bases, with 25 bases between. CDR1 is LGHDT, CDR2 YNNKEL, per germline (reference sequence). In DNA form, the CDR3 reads TGTGCCAGCAGGCTAACCGGGCCCCGTACCTATGAACCCCAGCATTTT. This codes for CASRLTGPRTYEPQHF.

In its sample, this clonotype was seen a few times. CDR3 DNA: TGTGCCAGCAGCCCCATGATGAGCTCCTACAATGAGCAGTTCTTC. It codes for CASSPMMSSYNEQFF. The V gene is TRBV7-2, the J gene TRBJ2-1, with unresolved D. The germline V gene has CDR1 SGHTA and CDR2 FQGNSA. V was pared by 5 bases and J by 0 bases, with 11 bases between. The CDR3 contains 15 residues.

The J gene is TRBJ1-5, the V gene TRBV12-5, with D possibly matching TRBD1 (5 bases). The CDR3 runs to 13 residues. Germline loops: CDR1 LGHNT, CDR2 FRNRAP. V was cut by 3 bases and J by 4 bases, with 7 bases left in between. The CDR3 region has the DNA TGTGCTAGTGGTTTAGGGGAGAATCAGCCCCAGCATTTT. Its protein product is CASGLGENQPQHF.

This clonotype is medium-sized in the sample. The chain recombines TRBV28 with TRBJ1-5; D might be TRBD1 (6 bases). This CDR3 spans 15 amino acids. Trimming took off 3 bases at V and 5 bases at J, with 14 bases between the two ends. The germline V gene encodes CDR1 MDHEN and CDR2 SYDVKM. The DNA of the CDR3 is TGTGCCAGCAGTTTTGTTGCACAGGGTGATCAGCCCCAGCATTTT. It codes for CASSFVAQGDQPQHF.

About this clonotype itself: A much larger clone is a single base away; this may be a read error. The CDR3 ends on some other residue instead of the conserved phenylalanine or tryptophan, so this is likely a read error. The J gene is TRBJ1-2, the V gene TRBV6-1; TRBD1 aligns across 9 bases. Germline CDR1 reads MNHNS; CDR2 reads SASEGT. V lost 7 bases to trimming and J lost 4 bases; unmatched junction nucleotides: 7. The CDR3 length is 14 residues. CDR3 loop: CASTSQGAVYGYTL. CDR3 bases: TGTGCCAGCACCTCACAGGGGGCGGTCTATGGCTACACCCTC.

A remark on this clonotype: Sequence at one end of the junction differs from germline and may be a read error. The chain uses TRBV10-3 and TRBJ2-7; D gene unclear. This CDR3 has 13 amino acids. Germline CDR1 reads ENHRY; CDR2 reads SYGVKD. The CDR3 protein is CAISGLAYYAQYF. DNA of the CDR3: TGTGCCATCAGCGGATTAGCTTACTACGCGCAGTACTTC.

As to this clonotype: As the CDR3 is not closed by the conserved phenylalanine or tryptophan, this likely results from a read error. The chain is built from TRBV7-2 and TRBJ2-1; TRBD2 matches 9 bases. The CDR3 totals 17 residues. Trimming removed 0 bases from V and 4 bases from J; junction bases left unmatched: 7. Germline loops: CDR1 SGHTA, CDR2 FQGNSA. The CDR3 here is CASSLAGLARSYNEQFL. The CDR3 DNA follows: TGTGCCAGCAGCTTAGCGGGACTAGCCCGTTCATACAATGAGCAGTTCCTC.

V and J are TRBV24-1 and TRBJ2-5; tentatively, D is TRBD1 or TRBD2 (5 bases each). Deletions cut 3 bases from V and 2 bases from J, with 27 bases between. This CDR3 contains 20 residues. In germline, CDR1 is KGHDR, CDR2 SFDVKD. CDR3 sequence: CATSDSVGGILPKGQETQYF. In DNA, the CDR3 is TGTGCCACCAGTGATAGTGTTGGGGGAATCTTACCAAAGGGGCAAGAGACCCAGTACTTC.

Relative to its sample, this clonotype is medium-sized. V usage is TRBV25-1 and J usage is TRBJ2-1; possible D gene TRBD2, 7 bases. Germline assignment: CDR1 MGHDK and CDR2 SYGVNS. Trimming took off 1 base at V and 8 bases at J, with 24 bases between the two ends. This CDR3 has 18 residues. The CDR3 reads CASSEFYLGRGGGDEQFF. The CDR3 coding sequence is TGTGCCAGCAGTGAATTCTACCTGGGGAGGGGGGGCGGCGATGAGCAGTTCTTC.

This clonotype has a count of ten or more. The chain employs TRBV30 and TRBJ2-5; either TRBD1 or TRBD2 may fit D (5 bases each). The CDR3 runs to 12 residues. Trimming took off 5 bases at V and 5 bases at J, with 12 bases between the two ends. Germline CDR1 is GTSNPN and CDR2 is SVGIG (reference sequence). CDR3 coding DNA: TGTGCCTGGGGGGCTAGCTGGGAGACCCAGTACTTC. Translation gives CAWGASWETQYF.

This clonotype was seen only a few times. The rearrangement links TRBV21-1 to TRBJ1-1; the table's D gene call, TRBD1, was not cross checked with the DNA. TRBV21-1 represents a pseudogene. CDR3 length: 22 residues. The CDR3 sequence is CASSKANKEQGEGFKDSEKAFF. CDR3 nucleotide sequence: TGTGCCAGCAGCAAAGCGAATAAAGAACAGGGAGAGGGATTTAAGGATTCGGAGAAAGCTTTCTTT.

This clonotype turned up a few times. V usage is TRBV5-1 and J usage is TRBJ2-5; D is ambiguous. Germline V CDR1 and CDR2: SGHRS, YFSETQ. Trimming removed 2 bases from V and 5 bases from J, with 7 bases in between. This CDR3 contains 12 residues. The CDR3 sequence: CASSLEHETQYF. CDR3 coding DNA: TGCGCCAGCAGCTTAGAGCATGAGACCCAGTACTTC. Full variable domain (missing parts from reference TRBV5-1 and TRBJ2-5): KAGVTQTPRYLIKTRGQQVTLSCSPISGHRSVSWYQQTPGQGLQFLFEYFSETQRNKGNFPGRFSGRQFSNSRSEMNVSTLELGDSALYLCASSLEHETQYFGPGTRLLVL.